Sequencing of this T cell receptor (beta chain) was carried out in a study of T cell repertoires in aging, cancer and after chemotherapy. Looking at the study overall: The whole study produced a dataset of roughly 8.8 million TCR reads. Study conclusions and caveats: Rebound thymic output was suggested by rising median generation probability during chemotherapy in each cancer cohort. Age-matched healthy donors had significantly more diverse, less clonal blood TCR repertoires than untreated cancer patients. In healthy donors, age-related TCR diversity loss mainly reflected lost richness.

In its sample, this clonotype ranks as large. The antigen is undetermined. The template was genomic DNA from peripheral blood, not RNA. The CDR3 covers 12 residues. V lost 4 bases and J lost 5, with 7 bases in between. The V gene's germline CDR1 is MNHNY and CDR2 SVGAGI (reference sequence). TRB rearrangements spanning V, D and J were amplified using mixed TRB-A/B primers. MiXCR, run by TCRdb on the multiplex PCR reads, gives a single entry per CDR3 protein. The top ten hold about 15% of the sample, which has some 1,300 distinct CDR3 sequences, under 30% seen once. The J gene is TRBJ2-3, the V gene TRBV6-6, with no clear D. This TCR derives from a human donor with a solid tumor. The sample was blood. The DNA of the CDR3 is TGTGCCAGCAGTTCAACTGGAGATACGCAGTATTTT. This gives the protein CASSSTGDTQYF.